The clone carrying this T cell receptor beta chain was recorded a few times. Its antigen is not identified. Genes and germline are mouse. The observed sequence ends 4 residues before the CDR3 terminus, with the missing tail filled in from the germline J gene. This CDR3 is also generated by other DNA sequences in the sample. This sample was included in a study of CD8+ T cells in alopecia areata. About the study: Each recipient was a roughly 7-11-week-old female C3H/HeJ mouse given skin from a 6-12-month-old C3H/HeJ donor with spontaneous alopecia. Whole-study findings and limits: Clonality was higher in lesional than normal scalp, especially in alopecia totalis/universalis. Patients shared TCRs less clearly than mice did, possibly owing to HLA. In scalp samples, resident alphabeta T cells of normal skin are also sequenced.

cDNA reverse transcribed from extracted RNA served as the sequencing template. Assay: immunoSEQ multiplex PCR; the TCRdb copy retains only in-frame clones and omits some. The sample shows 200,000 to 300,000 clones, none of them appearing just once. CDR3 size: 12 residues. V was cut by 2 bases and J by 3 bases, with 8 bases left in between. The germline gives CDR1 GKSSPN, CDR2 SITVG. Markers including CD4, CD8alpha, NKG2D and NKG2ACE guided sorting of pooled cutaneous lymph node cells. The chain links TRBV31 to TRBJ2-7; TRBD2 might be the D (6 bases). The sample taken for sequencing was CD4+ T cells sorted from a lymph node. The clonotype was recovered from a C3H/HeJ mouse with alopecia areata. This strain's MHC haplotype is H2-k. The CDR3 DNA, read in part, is TGTGCCTGGAGTTCTGGGGACTAT. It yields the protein CAWSSGDY. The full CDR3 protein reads CAWSSGDYEQYF.